This T cell receptor beta chain was obtained from a study of blood T cell repertoires in COVID-19. On the study more broadly: Collection of acute and convalescent COVID-19 samples took place in the United States, Italy and Spain. Sample material is recorded as cDNA or gDNA derived from T cells, B-cell-depleted T cells, or PBMCs.

Only in-frame clones appear in the TCRdb table, and some are missing; sequencing was by immunoSEQ multiplex PCR. In the table there are under 300,000 clones, around 86% of which are singletons. CDR1 is SGDLS and CDR2 is YYNGEE in the germline V gene. V gave up 3 bases and J gave up 3 bases, with 11 bases separating them. The CDR3 runs 14 residues. This clone was recorded at least ten times. This rearrangement joins TRBV9 to TRBJ2-3, with no clear D. The TCR sequence derives from a woman aged 60-75 years with active or convalescent COVID-19. Sequenced input: peripheral blood. The CDR3 DNA reads as TGTGCCAGCAGCGCCGCCCCAGCGACAGATACGCAGTATTTT. Amino acids: CASSAAPATDTQYF.